The 10 T cell receptor beta chains given below trace back to one sample, sequenced in a study of T-cell reconstitution after alpha-beta-depleted transplantation in children. Using unique molecular identifiers, the investigators prepared the TCRbeta library. TCRdb reanalysed the PCR reads using MiXCR and keeps one entry per CDR3 protein. Of some 72,000 distinct CDR3 sequences in the sample, about 7.3% were seen once. This specimen consisted of PBMCs from the stem cell graft donor, obtained from the stem cell graft. The receptors were gathered from a human donor who donated a stem cell graft to a child with acute lymphoblastic leukemia.

This clonotype was observed many times. This chain connects TRBV11-3 to TRBJ2-3; 10 bases are shared with TRBD2. The CDR3 is made up of 15 amino acids. The V segment lost 5 bases and the J segment 6 bases; nucleotides outside the gene matches: 8. Germline V gene lookup returns CDR1 SGHNT and CDR2 YENEEA. CDR3 sequence: CASSPSGRAGDTQYF. The DNA of the CDR3 is TGTGCCAGCAGCCCCAGCGGGAGGGCCGGGGATACGCAGTATTTT. Complete variable domain (other parts from reference TRBV11-3 and TRBJ2-3): EAGVVQSPRYKIIEKKQPVAFWCNPISGHNTLYWYLQNLGQGPELLIRYENEEAVDDSQLPKDRFSAERLKGVDSTLKIQPAELGDSAVYLCASSPSGRAGDTQYFGPGTRLTVL.

The chain carries TRBV6-5 and TRBJ2-5, with 9 bases lining up with TRBD1. Germline CDR1 is MNHEY and CDR2 is SVGAGI. Trimming removed 8 bases from V and 7 bases from J; junction bases left unmatched: 14. This CDR3 spans 15 amino acids. The CDR3 is CASALTTGGIGTQYF. CDR3 bases: TGTGCCAGCGCTTTAACGACAGGGGGTATCGGGACCCAGTACTTC.

This clonotype was recorded at least ten times. This rearrangement joins TRBV9 to TRBJ1-1; D not resolved. CDR3 length: 15 amino acids. Trimming cost V 0 bases and J 0 bases, with 9 bases left between them. Germline CDR1 is SGDLS and CDR2 is YYNGEE. DNA for the CDR3: TGTGCCAGCAGCGTAGTAACAGAGCTGAACACTGAAGCTTTCTTT. Translated: CASSVVTELNTEAFF.

This clonotype was observed at least ten times. The chain combines TRBV12-3 or TRBV12-4 with TRBJ1-2; 9 nucleotides match TRBD1. V shed 2 bases and J 5 bases; nucleotides not matched to a gene: 18. The CDR3 has 19 residues. The CDR3: CASSLRPPSPPGQGYGYTF. In DNA, the CDR3 is TGTGCCAGCAGTTTACGCCCTCCCAGCCCTCCGGGACAGGGTTATGGCTACACCTTC.

This clonotype was detected many times. The chain joins TRBV6-5 to TRBJ2-3; 10 positions agree with TRBD2. Looked up from germline, CDR1 is MNHEY and CDR2 is SVGAGI. The V gene end was trimmed by 0 bases and the J gene end by 2 bases; junction bases not matched to a gene: 8. The CDR3 consists of 18 residues. The CDR3 region is CASSYSRLLAGFTDTQYF. In DNA, the CDR3 is TGTGCCAGCAGTTACTCGAGGTTACTAGCGGGGTTCACAGATACGCAGTATTTT.

The sample holds many counts of this clonotype. The chain links TRBV12-3 or TRBV12-4 to TRBJ1-5; possibly TRBD1 for D (5 bases). The CDR3 contains 14 residues. V lost 5 bases to trimming and J lost 3 bases, with 11 bases between them. CDR3 amino acids: CASSPGTLNQPQHF. In nucleotides, the CDR3 is TGTGCCAGCAGTCCCGGGACCCTCAATCAGCCCCAGCATTTT.

This clonotype was seen many times. J is TRBJ1-4 and V is TRBV4-2; D is possibly TRBD1 (6 bases). The CDR3 consists of 13 residues. V lost 0 bases and J lost 10, with 9 bases in between. Germline CDR1 is LGHNA and CDR2 is YNFKEQ. The CDR3 loop reads CASSQDKGGKLFF. The DNA for the CDR3 is TGTGCCAGCAGCCAAGATAAGGGGGGAAAACTGTTTTTT.

This clonotype was observed many times. The genes are TRBV5-1 and TRBJ2-6; D not resolved. In germline, CDR1 is SGHRS, CDR2 YFSETQ. This CDR3 is built from 13 residues. V was cut by 6 bases and J by 2 bases, with 6 bases left in between. The CDR3 DNA sequence: TGCGCCAGCACCATAGCTGGGGCCAACGTCCTGACTTTC. This codes for CASTIAGANVLTF.

Many counts were recorded for this clonotype. The chain carries TRBV7-8 and TRBJ2-5, with D possibly TRBD1 on 7 matching bases. The germline CDR1 and CDR2 sequences are SGHVS and FQNEAQ. The V end was cut by 6 bases, the J end by 4 bases, with 15 bases between. CDR3 length: 14 residues. CDR3 residues: CASSKPQGGETQYF. Here the CDR3 DNA reads TGTGCCAGCAGTAAACCTCAGGGGGGAGAGACCCAGTACTTC.

The table lists this clonotype with a few counts. The chain carries TRBV6-2 or TRBV6-3 and TRBJ1-1; 10 bases are a match to TRBD1. The CDR3 contains 14 residues. J lost 5 bases, V lost 5 bases, and 5 bases had no gene match. Per germline, CDR1 MNHEY and CDR2 SVGEGT. The CDR3, as DNA: TGTGCCAGCAGTCGGACAGGGGGGCGGACTGAAGCTTTCTTT. Residues: CASSRTGGRTEAFF.